The 2 T cell receptor beta chains listed next were all sequenced from one sample in a study of Ad26.COV2.S vaccination and SARS-CoV-2 variants. Treatment indicated: roughly 18 received Ad26.COV2.S at low or high dose, single or two shots; roughly five received placebo; per-sample allocation not given. The samples date from day 63 after the first vaccine or placebo injection. The table came from immunoSEQ multiplex PCR; TCRdb's copy has only in-frame clones and leaves some out. The sample consists of roughly 460,000 clones, roughly nine tenths of them appearing once. Material: peripheral blood, obtained in a trial of Ad26.COV2.S vaccine versus placebo. These receptors were collected from a person aged 18 to 65 who received the Ad26.COV2.S COVID-19 vaccine or a placebo.

This clone was observed a single time. CDR3 sequence (DNA): TGTGCCAGCAGCTTAGTCGGGACTAGCATCACAGATACGCAGTATTTT. It codes for CASSLVGTSITDTQYF. The rearrangement uses TRBV7-2 and TRBJ2-3; 9 nucleotides agree with TRBD2. V lost 1 base to trimming and J lost 2 bases; unmatched junction nucleotides: 4. This CDR3 region has 16 residues. Germline-derived CDR1 and CDR2 are SGHTA and FQGNSA.

The rearrangement uses TRBV19 and TRBJ1-4; D call uncertain. The ends were cut back, 5 bases at V and 8 bases at J, with 9 bases in the middle. The CDR3 extends over 12 amino acids. The germline CDR1 and CDR2 sequences are LNHDA and SQIVND (reference sequence). CDR3 DNA sequence: TGTGCCAGTAGTTGGAGGAGAGAAAAACTGTTTTTT. Amino acid sequence: CASSWRREKLFF.